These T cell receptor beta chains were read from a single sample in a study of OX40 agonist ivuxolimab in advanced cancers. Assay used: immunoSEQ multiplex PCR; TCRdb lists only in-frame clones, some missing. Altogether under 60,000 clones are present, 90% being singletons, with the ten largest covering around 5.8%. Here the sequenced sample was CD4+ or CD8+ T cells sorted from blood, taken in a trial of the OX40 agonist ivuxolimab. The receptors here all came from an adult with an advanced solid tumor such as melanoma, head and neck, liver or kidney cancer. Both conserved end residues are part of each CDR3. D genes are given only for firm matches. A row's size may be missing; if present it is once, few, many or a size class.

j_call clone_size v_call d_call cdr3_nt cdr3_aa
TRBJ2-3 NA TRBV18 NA TGTGCCAGCTCACCGGGTGGAGGCACAGATACGCAGTATTTT CASSPGGGTDTQYF
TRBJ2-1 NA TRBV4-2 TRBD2 TGTGCCAGCAGCCGTGGGACGGGGGGGGTAGGCTCCTACAATGAGCAGTTCTTC CASSRGTGGVGSYNEQFF
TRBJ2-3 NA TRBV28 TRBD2 TGTGCCAGCACCTCCACTAGCGGGATAGGGTATTTT CASTSTSGIGYF
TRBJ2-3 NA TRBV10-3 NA TGTGCCATCAGTGATCCGGCCGCAGCGGCTAGCACAGATACGCAGTATTTT CAISDPAAAASTDTQYF
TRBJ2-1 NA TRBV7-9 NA TGTGCCAGCAGCCGCCTTCGACCGACGTTGGAGCACAATGAGCAGTTCTTC CASSRLRPTLEHNEQFF
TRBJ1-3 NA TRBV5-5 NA TGTGCCAGCAGTCTTGTTCCGGCGGCTTCCTCTGGAAACACCATATATTTT CASSLVPAASSGNTIYF
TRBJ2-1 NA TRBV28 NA TGTGCCAGCACCCCTCGGGAATACAATGAGCAGTTCTTC CASTPREYNEQFF
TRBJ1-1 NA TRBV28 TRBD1 TGTGCCAGCAGTTACCGGACAGGGGGTTTGACTGAAGCTTTCTTT CASSYRTGGLTEAFF
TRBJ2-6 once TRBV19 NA TGTGCCAGTAGGGTGGGGCAGCGGGTGAGCTCTGGGGCCAACGTCCTGACTTTC CASRVGQRVSSGANVLTF
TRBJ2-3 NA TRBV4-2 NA TGTGCCAGCAGCCAAGATTGGAGGGCCGGAGATACGCAGTATTTT CASSQDWRAGDTQYF